This TCR gamma chain was identified during a study of intestinal T cells in coeliac disease (TCRdb year 2020). About the investigation overall: In the TRG cohort, coeliac patients were much younger than controls, with a mean age of 16.0 years compared with about 55 years. The TCR-delta (TRD) cohort comprised duodenal biopsies from around 11 coeliac disease patients and around 11 non-coeliac controls. A second, larger TCR-gamma (TRG) cohort comprised duodenal biopsies from 30 to 35 coeliac disease patients and more than 20 non-coeliac controls.

Library prep was done by multiplex PCR. Sequencing used an Ion Torrent PGM. TRG repertoires were amplified from 200 ng of biopsy DNA using the LymphoTrack kit, whose primers carry Illumina adapters. TRG amplicons were purified with AMPure XP beads, quantified on a 2100 Bioanalyzer, and pooled equimolarly. TRG libraries were sequenced on an Ion PGM instrument. The authors' pipeline ran thus. Reads in which more than 10% of nucleotides fell below the per-patient third-quartile quality score were removed with FastX. Reads were aligned with IMGT/HighV-QUEST to assign V, D and J genes, identify CDR3 regions and assess functionality. After the sequences were translated into amino acids, every sequence predicted to be non-functional was thrown out. CDR3s were split into kmers, with and without positional annotation; kmer frequencies underwent PCA, and samples were clustered using all 1023 combinations of PCs 1-10. Classification was validated by leave-one-out cross-validation, re-optimising parameters on the remaining samples each time. Using the vegan R package, Shannon diversity was calculated from repeated random subsamples whose size matched the lowest read count. The public reads were reprocessed by TCRdb using CATT, and rows of matching DNA were later combined. These V and J calls derive from TCRdb rather than the authors' analysis. This sample lists approximately 700 gamma-chain clones; roughly 60% were detected once. More than 20% of the sample comes from the top ten.

For each case, genomic DNA was extracted from ten 5-um FFPE scrolls with the QIAamp DNA FFPE tissue kit. Classification of coeliac disease based on the TCR repertoire was tested using fully anonymised formalin-fixed paraffin-embedded duodenal biopsies that were surplus to diagnostic needs. The controls had upper endoscopy for reflux, dyspepsia or gastritis, and there was no clinical or histological suspicion of coeliac disease in any of the controls. From a lookup of the germline V gene, CDR1 and CDR2 are EGSTGY and YDSYTSSV. The germline V and J ends show losses of 4 bases and 17 bases respectively, and no gene match explains 22 bases of the junction. The CDR3, from cysteine to phenylalanine, totals 15 residues. The sequence is cut down to CDR3 DNA, 45 bases in frame from base 1. This clone was detected a few times. Its specific antigen is unknown. There are no base qualities to consult, and no much larger clone falls within one base.

Study-wide conclusions, independent of this receptor: FFPE-derived DNA was found to be relatively degraded, and loss of a proportion of TCR sequences in each sample was likely caused by this degradation. Age was significantly different between the coeliac and control groups, but splitting the analysis by age did not give a significant classification. There was no way to tell repeated CDR3 amino acid sequences apart from PCR duplicates. Of approximately 54 biopsies, approximately 51 (about 94%) were correctly classified by TRG clustering, and a leave-one-out accuracy of about 90% was reported. TRD kmer-based clustering correctly classified all 20 or so biopsies in training, with a reported leave-one-out accuracy of around 92%.

The sample comprised a duodenal biopsy. The V gene is TRGV4 and the J gene is TRGJP1. The clonotype originates from a human donor who served as a control with a normal duodenal biopsy, not a healthy volunteer. The CDR3 amino acid sequence is: CATWDGRGGTGSKIF. The DNA sequence is given as TGTGCCACCTGGGACGGGCGAGGGGGGACGGGTTCGAAGATATTT.